This TCR beta chain was recovered during a study of STAT5B mutations in CD4+ large granular lymphocyte leukemia. Sequencing was performed with immunoSEQ multiplex PCR; in TCRdb, only in-frame clones are kept and a portion is missing. This table has fewer than 40,000 clones, around 70% appearing once. The CDR3 covers 15 residues. V was shortened by 4 bases and J by 7 bases, with 19 bases between the two germline ends. Germline CDR1 reads MNHEY; CDR2 reads SMNVEV (reference sequence). Material for sequencing was CD4+ T cells from blood buffy coats. The source of this sequence is a human donor in good health. The rearrangement links TRBV27 to TRBJ1-1; D might be TRBD1 (5 bases). In DNA form, the CDR3 reads TGTGCCAGCAGTTCAGGGCCCGCTGGGGGGAGTGAAGCTTTCTTT. Amino acids: CASSSGPAGGSEAFF.